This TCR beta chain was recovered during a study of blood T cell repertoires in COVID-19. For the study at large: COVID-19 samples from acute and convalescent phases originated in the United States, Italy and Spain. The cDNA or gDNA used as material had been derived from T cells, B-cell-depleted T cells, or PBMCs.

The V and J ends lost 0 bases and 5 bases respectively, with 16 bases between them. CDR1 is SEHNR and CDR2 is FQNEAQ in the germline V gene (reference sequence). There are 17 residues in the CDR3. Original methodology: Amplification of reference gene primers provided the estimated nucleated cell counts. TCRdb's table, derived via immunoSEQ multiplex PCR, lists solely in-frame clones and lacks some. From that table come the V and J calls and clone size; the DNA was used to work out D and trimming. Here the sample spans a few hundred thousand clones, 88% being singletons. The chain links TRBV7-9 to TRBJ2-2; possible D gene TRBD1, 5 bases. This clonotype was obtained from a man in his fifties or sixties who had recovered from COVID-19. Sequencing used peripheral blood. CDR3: CASSLATGGVGTGELFF. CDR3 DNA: TGTGCCAGCAGCTTAGCTACAGGTGGCGTGGGAACCGGGGAGCTGTTTTTT.